The T cell receptor beta chain under discussion was sequenced for a study of T cell changes during pregnancy in multiple sclerosis. From germline, CDR1 is SGHRS and CDR2 YFSETQ. There are 16 residues in the CDR3. V was clipped by 3 bases and J by 6 bases; unmatched bases: 9. Repertoires were generated with immunoSEQ multiplex PCR, while TCRdb's copy carries only in-frame clones and drops some. Of 65,000 to 80,000 clones listed, over 85% are singletons. The chain uses TRBV5-1 and TRBJ2-1; 10 nucleotides agree with TRBD1. The starting material was CD4+ T cells from peripheral blood mononuclear cells, obtained before pregnancy. The sequence was obtained from a female donor with multiple sclerosis, enrolled in a pregnancy study. CDR3 residues: CASSSGDRGRFNEQFF. The CDR3 nucleotides read TGCGCCAGCAGCTCCGGAGACAGGGGGCGCTTCAATGAGCAGTTCTTC.